Presented here are 17 T cell receptor beta chains from one specimen sequenced in a study of OX40 agonist ivuxolimab in advanced cancers. Produced via immunoSEQ multiplex PCR; TCRdb's table is partial and in-frame only. The top ten hold about 1.6% of the sample, which has roughly 100,000 clones, approximately 87% seen once. The source was CD4+ or CD8+ T cells sorted from blood, collected in a trial of the OX40 agonist ivuxolimab. The receptor source for this set is an adult with an advanced solid tumor such as melanoma, head and neck, liver or kidney cancer.

This clone has just one count. V usage is TRBV5-8 and J usage is TRBJ2-7; D is unclear. This CDR3 is built from 16 residues. CDR1 and CDR2 (germline): SGHTS, YDEGEE. V was clipped by 2 bases and J by 2 bases, with 17 bases between them. CDR3 sequence reads: CASSFSSGWTPYEQYF. CDR3 nucleotides: TGTGCCAGCAGCTTTAGTTCCGGCTGGACCCCCTACGAGCAGTACTTC. The entire variable domain, with the rest obtained from reference TRBV5-8 and TRBJ2-7, is as follows: EAGVTQSPTHLIKTRGQQATLRCSPISGHTSVYWYQQALGLGLQFLLWYDEGEERNRGNFPPRFSGRQFPNYSSELNVNALELEDSALYLCASSFSSGWTPYEQYFGPGTRLTVT.

V gene TRBV7-3 combines with J gene TRBJ1-2, with 9 bases lining up with TRBD1. The germline gives CDR1 SGHTA, CDR2 FQGTGA. This CDR3 region has 14 residues. With 5 bases clipped from V and 3 bases from J, the junction kept 4 bases outside the gene matches. The CDR3 reads CASSPRTGDYGYTF. The CDR3 DNA follows: TGTGCCAGCAGCCCTCGGACAGGGGACTATGGCTACACCTTC.

The table lists this clone with a count of one. V and J are TRBV5-1 and TRBJ2-3; maybe TRBD1 (5 bases). The V and J ends lost 0 bases and 6 bases respectively, with 11 bases between them. Per germline, CDR1 SGHRS and CDR2 YFSETQ. The CDR3 contains 14 residues. CDR3 protein: CASSLESRADTQYF. The CDR3 DNA sequence: TGCGCCAGCAGCTTGGAATCCAGGGCGGATACGCAGTATTTT.

V is TRBV29-1 and J is TRBJ2-3; possible D gene TRBD1, 6 bases. Germline V gives CDR1 SQVTM, CDR2 ANQGSEA. The CDR3 is 14 residues long. Trimming pared 7 bases from V and 0 bases from J, leaving 14 bases between. CDR3 DNA: TGCAGCGCCGCCGGGACAATGAGCACAGATACGCAGTATTTT. It codes for CSAAGTMSTDTQYF.

This chain joins TRBV19 and TRBJ2-1; 8 bases agree with TRBD1. This CDR3 spans 14 amino acids. The germline gives CDR1 LNHDA, CDR2 SQIVND (reference sequence). Losses at the gene ends were 5 bases for V and 5 bases for J; bases not matched to a gene: 5. CDR3 protein: CASSAWTGHNEQFF. For the CDR3, the DNA is TGTGCCAGTAGTGCCTGGACAGGGCACAATGAGCAGTTCTTC.

The rearrangement uses TRBV6-5 and TRBJ1-6; weak D call: TRBD1 (6 bases). Germline CDR1 and CDR2: MNHEY and SVGAGI. The CDR3 runs 15 residues. Trimming took off 0 bases at V and 6 bases at J, with 9 bases between the two ends. For the CDR3, the DNA is TGTGCCAGCAGTTACTCGAACAGGGCTAATTCACCCCTCCACTTT. Protein product: CASSYSNRANSPLHF.

V gene TRBV30 combines with J gene TRBJ2-7; 8 nucleotides line up with TRBD2. From germline, CDR1 is GTSNPN and CDR2 SVGIG (reference sequence). V lost 3 bases and J lost 4; bases outside the gene matches: 5. The CDR3 length is 13 residues. CDR3 nucleotide sequence: TGTGCCTGGAGACTAGCGGTGTTATACGAGCAGTACTTC. The encoded protein is CAWRLAVLYEQYF.

V gene TRBV5-4 combines with J gene TRBJ2-5; 12 bases fit TRBD2. CDR1 and CDR2 from the germline V gene are SGHNT and YYREEE (reference sequence). Losses at the gene ends were 6 bases for V and 2 bases for J; bases not matched to a gene: 8. This CDR3 spans 16 amino acids. The CDR3 nucleotides read TGTGCCAGCACCGCCCGACTAGCGGGAGTTCAAGAGACCCAGTACTTC. Amino acids: CASTARLAGVQETQYF.

This clone was seen once. The chain uses TRBV15 and TRBJ2-1, with D possibly being TRBD1 or TRBD2 (5 bases each). V lost 7 bases, J lost 9 bases, and 25 bases lay in between. The CDR3 contains 16 residues. CDR1 is LNHNV, CDR2 YYDKDF, per germline (reference sequence). Here the CDR3 reads CATKATLGEGSSEQFF. DNA of the CDR3: TGTGCCACCAAAGCTACGTTGGGGGAAGGTTCGAGTGAGCAGTTCTTC.

V gene TRBV11-2 combines with J gene TRBJ2-3, with D possibly TRBD2 on 5 matching bases. The CDR3 contains 16 residues. V shed 6 bases and J shed 1 base, with 17 bases lying between them. Germline V gene lookup returns CDR1 SGHAT and CDR2 FQNNGV. CDR3 DNA: TGTGCCAGCAGTTCAGCCGGACTTGGAGGCACAGATACGCAGTATTTT. The encoded protein is CASSSAGLGGTDTQYF. Supplemented by reference TRBV11-2 and TRBJ2-3, the full variable domain reads EAGVAQSPRYKIIEKRQSVAFWCNPISGHATLYWYQQILGQGPKLLIQFQNNGVVDDSQLPKDRFSAERLKGVDSTLKIQPAKLEDSAVYLCASSSAGLGGTDTQYFGPGTRLTVL.

The chain joins TRBV5-1 to TRBJ1-5; D uncertain. This CDR3 contains 15 residues. The V end lost 1 base, the J end lost 2 bases, and 10 bases lay between the germline ends. CDR1 is SGHRS, CDR2 YFSETQ, per germline. The CDR3 sequence: CASSLSPNGNQPQHF. The CDR3 DNA sequence: TGCGCCAGCAGCTTGTCACCTAACGGCAATCAGCCCCAGCATTTT.

The gene calls are TRBV7-2 and TRBJ1-4; D not certain. The V end was cut by 0 bases, the J end by 2 bases, with 7 bases between. The CDR3 spans 15 residues. CDR1 is SGHTA and CDR2 is FQGNSA in the germline V gene. CDR3 sequence: CASSLAGGTNEKLFF. For the CDR3, the DNA is TGTGCCAGCAGCTTAGCAGGCGGGACTAATGAAAAACTGTTTTTT.

The CDR3 reads CASSLRGANTGELFF. The CDR3 nucleotides are TGTGCCAGCAGCTTACGGGGCGCGAACACCGGGGAGCTGTTTTTT. The chain carries TRBV11-2 and TRBJ2-2; D tentatively fits TRBD1 or TRBD2 (5 bases each). This CDR3 contains 15 residues. CDR1 SGHAT and CDR2 FQNNGV come from the germline V gene. Trimming left V 2 bases short and J 0 bases short, with 7 bases between.

V and J are TRBV12-2 and TRBJ2-1; the table assigns TRBD1, which was not confirmed against the DNA. TRBV12-2 is tagged as a pseudogene. The CDR3 has 18 amino acids. CDR3: CASRFHLNRGRGYNEQFF. The CDR3 region has the DNA TGTGCAAGTCGCTTCCATCTGAACAGGGGGCGCGGATACAATGAGCAGTTCTTC.

The V gene is TRBV4-3, the J gene TRBJ2-1; D call uncertain. V was clipped by 1 base and J by 7 bases, with 8 bases between them. The CDR3 runs 13 residues. The germline CDR1 and CDR2 sequences are LGHNA and YSLEER. The CDR3 nucleotides are TGCGCCAGCAGCCAAGGTTCTCGGAATGAGCAGTTCTTC. It translates to CASSQGSRNEQFF.

This clone showed up many times. The V call is TRBV4-3, the J call TRBJ2-5; 11 bases agree with TRBD2. The length of the CDR3 is 16 residues. Trimming removed 3 bases from V and 5 bases from J; junction bases left unmatched: 8. Germline CDR1 reads LGHNA; CDR2 reads YSLEER. CDR3 in DNA: TGCGCCAGCAGCCAGTATAGCGGGAGGGCCGGGGAGACCCAGTACTTC. As protein: CASSQYSGRAGETQYF.

This chain connects TRBV11-2 to TRBJ2-2, with TRBD2 as a possible D gene (8 bases). The length of the CDR3 is 18 residues. Germline CDR1 SGHAT, CDR2 FQNNGV. Trimming stripped 8 bases from V and 0 bases from J, with 22 bases between. The CDR3 reads CASPRGLLAGTNTGELFF. As DNA, the CDR3 is TGTGCCAGCCCTAGGGGGCTTTTAGCGGGAACGAACACCGGGGAGCTGTTTTTT. Looking up the rest from reference TRBV11-2 and TRBJ2-2 gives the full variable domain: EAGVAQSPRYKIIEKRQSVAFWCNPISGHATLYWYQQILGQGPKLLIQFQNNGVVDDSQLPKDRFSAERLKGVDSTLKIQPAKLEDSAVYLCASPRGLLAGTNTGELFFGEGSRLTVL.